This T cell receptor beta chain was recorded in a study of blood T cells in healthy people across ages. Study results and caveats: Long-lived donors had more naive CD4+ cells and higher diversity than aged donors. Per million T cells, TCR beta diversity dropped about linearly as age rose.

Together with a sample-barcoded 5' primer, a J-beta primer mix was included in a second PCR lasting about 6 to 11 cycles. Via MiXCR, TCRdb re-called the 5' RACE reads, giving one row per CDR3 protein. Among about 730,000 distinct CDR3 sequences listed, about 40% were seen once. Donors ranged from 6 to 90 years old and were healthy Caucasians in Russia. This CDR3 spans 16 amino acids. The germline CDR1 and CDR2 sequences are SGDLS and YYNGEE. V was pared by 3 bases and J by 2 bases, with 12 bases between. As to this clonotype: Its target is unknown.

This TCR was sampled from a woman aged 60-70 years in good health. Material for sequencing was blood. The rearrangement links TRBV9 to TRBJ2-6; tentatively, D is TRBD2 (7 bases). The CDR3 reads CASSGGGGPGANVLTF. The CDR3 DNA reads as TGTGCCAGCAGCGGAGGGGGGGGGCCTGGGGCCAACGTCCTGACTTTC.